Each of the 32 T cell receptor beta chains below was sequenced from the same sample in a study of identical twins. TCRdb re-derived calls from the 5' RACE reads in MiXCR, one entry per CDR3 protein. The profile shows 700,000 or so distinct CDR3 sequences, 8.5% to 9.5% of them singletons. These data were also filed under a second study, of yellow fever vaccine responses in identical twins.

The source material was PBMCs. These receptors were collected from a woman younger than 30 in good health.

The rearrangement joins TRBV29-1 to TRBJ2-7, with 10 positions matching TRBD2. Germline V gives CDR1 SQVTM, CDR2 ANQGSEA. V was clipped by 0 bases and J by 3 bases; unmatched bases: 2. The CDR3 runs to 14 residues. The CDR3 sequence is CSVEDRTSGYEQYF. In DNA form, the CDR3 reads TGCAGCGTTGAAGATCGGACTAGCGGCTACGAGCAGTACTTC.

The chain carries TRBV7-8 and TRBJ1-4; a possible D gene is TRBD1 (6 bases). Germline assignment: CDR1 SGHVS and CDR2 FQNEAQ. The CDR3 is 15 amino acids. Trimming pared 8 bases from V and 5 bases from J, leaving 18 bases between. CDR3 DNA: TGTGCCAGCGCCCTCAACAGGGCCCCGAATGAAAAACTGTTTTTT. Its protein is CASALNRAPNEKLFF.

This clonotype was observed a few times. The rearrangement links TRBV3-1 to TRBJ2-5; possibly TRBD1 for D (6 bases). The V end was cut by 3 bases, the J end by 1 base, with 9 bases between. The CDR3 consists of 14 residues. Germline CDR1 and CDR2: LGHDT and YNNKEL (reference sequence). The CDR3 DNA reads TGTGCCAGCAGCCATCTGGGGGCCCAAGAGACCCAGTACTTC. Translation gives CASSHLGAQETQYF.

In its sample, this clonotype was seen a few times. CDR3 sequence (DNA): TGTGCCACCAGCAGAGCCCGGCAGTCGTACGAGCAGTACTTC. Translated: CATSRARQSYEQYF. This sequence joins TRBV15 and TRBJ2-7; D gene uncertain. In germline, CDR1 is LNHNV, CDR2 YYDKDF (reference sequence). The CDR3 runs 14 residues. Trimming took off 1 base at V and 4 bases at J, with 11 bases between the two ends. Using reference TRBV15 and TRBJ2-7 for the parts outside the CDR3, the full variable domain is DAMVIQNPRYQVTQFGKPVTLSCSQTLNHNVMYWYQQKSSQAPKLLFHYYDKDFNNEADTPDNFQSRRPNTSFCFLDIRSPGLGDTAMYLCATSRARQSYEQYFGPGTRLTVT.

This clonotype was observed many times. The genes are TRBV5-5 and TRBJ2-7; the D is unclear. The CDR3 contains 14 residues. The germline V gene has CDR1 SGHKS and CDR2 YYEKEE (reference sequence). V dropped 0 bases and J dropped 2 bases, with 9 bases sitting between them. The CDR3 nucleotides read TGTGCCAGCAGCTTGGCCCCAGTAGCCTACGAGCAGTACTTC. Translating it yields CASSLAPVAYEQYF. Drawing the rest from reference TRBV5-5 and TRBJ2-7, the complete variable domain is DAGVTQSPTHLIKTRGQQVTLRCSPISGHKSVSWYQQVLGQGPQFIFQYYEKEERGRGNFPDRFSARQFPNYSSELNVNALLLGDSALYLCASSLAPVAYEQYFGPGTRLTVT.

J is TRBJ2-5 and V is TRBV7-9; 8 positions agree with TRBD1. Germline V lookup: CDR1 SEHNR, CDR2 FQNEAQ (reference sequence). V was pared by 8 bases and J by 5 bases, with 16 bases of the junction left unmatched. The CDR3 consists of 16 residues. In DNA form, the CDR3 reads TGTGCCAGCCACCCCCACCAGACAGGGGACATGGAGACCCAGTACTTC. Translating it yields CASHPHQTGDMETQYF.

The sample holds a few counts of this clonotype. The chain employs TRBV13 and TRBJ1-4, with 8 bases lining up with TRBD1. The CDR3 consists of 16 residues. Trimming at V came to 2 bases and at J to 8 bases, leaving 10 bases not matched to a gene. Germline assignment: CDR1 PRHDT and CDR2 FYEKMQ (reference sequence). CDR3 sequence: CASSLLRQGLGEKLFF. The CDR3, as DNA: TGTGCCAGCAGCTTACTACGACAGGGGTTGGGAGAAAAACTGTTTTTT. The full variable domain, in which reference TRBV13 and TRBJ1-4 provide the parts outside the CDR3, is AAGVIQSPRHLIKEKRETATLKCYPIPRHDTVYWYQQGPGQDPQFLISFYEKMQSDKGSIPDRFSAQQFSDYHSELNMSSLELGDSALYFCASSLLRQGLGEKLFFGSGTQLSVL.

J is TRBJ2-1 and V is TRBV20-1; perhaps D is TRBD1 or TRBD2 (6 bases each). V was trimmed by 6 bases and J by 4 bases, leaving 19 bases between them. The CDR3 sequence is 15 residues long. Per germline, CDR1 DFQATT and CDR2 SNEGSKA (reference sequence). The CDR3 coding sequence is TGCAGTGCGGGGACGGGGGCGAGGGTATACAATGAGCAGTTCTTC. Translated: CSAGTGARVYNEQFF.

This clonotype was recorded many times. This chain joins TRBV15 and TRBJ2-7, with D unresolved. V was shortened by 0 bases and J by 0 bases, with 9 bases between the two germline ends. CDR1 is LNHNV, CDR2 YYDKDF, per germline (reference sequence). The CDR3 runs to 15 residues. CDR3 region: CATSRDFTASYEQYF. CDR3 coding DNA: TGTGCCACCAGCAGAGATTTTACAGCCTCCTACGAGCAGTACTTC. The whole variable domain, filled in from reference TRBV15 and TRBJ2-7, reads DAMVIQNPRYQVTQFGKPVTLSCSQTLNHNVMYWYQQKSSQAPKLLFHYYDKDFNNEADTPDNFQSRRPNTSFCFLDIRSPGLGDTAMYLCATSRDFTASYEQYFGPGTRLTVT.

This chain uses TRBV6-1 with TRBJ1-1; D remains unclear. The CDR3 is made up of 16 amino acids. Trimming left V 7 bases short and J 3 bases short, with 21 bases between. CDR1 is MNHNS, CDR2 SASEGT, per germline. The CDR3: CASKSDLWGRYTEAFF. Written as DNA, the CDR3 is TGTGCCAGCAAGTCCGACCTTTGGGGTCGGTACACTGAAGCTTTCTTT.

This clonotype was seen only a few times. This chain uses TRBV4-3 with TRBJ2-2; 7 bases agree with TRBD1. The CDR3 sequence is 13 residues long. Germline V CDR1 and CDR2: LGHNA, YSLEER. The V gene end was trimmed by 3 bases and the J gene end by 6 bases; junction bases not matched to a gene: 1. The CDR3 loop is CASSHGTAGELFF. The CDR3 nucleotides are TGCGCCAGCAGCCACGGGACAGCCGGGGAGCTGTTTTTT.

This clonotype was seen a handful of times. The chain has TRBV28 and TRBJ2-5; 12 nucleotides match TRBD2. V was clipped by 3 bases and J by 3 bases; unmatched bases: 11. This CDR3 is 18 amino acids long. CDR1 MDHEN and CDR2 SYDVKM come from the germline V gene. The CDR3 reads CASSFPLRLAGEEETQYF. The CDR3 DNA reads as TGTGCCAGCAGTTTTCCTCTTCGACTAGCGGGAGAGGAAGAGACCCAGTACTTC.

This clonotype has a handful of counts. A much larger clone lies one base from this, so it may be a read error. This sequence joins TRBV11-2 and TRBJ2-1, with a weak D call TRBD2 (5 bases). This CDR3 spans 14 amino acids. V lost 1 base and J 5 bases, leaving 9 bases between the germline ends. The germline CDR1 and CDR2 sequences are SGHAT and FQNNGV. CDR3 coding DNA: TGTGCCAGCAGCTTAGCCCCCGGGGACAATGAGCAGTTCTTC. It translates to CASSLAPGDNEQFF.

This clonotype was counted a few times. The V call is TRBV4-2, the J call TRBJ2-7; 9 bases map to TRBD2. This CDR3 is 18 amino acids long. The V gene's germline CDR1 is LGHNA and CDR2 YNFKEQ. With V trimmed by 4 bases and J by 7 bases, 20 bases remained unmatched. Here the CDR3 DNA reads TGTGCCAGCAGCCCTAGGACTAGCGAGAGGGTGTTCGGGGGGGAGCAGTACTTC. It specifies CASSPRTSERVFGGEQYF.

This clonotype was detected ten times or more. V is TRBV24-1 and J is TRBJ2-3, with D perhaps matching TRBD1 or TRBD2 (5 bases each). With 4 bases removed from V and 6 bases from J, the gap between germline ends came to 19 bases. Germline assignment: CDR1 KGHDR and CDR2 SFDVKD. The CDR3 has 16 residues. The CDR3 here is CATSDYRGTRPDTQYF. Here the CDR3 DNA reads TGTGCCACCAGTGACTATAGAGGGACCCGCCCTGATACGCAGTATTTT.

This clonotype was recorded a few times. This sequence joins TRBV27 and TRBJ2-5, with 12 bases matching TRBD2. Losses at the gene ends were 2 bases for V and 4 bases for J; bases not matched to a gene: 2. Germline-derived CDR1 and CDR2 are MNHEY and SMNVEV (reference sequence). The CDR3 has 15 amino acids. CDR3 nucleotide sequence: TGTGCCAGCAGTTTAGCTAGCGGGAGGGCAGAGACCCAGTACTTC. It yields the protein CASSLASGRAETQYF.

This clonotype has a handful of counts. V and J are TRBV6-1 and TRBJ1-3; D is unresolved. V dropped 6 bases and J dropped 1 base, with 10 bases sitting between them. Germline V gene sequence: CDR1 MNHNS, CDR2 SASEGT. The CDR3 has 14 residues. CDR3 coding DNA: TGTGCCAGCAGCCAGACACTATCTGGAAACACCATATATTTT. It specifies CASSQTLSGNTIYF.

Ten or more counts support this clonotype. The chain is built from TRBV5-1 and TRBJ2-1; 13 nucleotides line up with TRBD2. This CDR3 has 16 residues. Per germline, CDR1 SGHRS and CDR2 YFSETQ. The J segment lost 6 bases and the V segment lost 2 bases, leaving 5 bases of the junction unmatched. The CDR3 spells CASSFGLAGASNEQFF. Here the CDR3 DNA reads TGCGCCAGCAGCTTTGGACTAGCGGGAGCCTCCAATGAGCAGTTCTTC.

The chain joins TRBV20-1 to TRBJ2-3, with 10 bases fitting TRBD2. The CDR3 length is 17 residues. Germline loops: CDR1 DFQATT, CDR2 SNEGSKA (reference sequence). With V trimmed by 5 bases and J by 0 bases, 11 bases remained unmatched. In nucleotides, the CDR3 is TGCAGTGCTCGCCCTCCCACTAGCGGGGCCAGCACAGATACGCAGTATTTT. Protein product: CSARPPTSGASTDTQYF.

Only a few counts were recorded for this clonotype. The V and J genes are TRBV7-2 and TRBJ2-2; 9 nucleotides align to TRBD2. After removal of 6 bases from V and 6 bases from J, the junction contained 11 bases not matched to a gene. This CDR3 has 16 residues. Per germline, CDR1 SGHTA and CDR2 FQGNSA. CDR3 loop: CASSYSGTSSSGELFF. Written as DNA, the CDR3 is TGTGCCAGCAGTTATAGCGGGACTAGCTCGTCCGGGGAGCTGTTTTTT.

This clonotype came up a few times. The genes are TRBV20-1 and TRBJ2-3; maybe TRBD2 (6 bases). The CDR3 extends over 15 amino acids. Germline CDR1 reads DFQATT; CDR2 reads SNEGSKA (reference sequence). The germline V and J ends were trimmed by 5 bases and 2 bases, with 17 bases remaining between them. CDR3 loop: CSASFELALTDTQYF. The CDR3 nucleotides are TGCAGTGCTTCGTTCGAACTAGCCCTCACAGATACGCAGTATTTT.

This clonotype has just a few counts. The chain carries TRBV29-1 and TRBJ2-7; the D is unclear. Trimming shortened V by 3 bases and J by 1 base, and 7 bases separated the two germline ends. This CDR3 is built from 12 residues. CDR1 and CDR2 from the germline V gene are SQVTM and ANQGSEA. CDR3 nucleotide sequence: TGCAGCGTTGAGCGATCTTCCTACGAGCAGTACTTC. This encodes CSVERSSYEQYF.

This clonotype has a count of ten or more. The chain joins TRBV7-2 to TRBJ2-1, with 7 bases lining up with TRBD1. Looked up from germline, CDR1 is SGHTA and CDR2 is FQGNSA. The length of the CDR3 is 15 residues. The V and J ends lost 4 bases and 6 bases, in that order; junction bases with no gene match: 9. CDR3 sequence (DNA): TGTGCCAGCAGCTCAGGGGGTTATAGCGTCAATGAGCAGTTCTTC. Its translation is CASSSGGYSVNEQFF.

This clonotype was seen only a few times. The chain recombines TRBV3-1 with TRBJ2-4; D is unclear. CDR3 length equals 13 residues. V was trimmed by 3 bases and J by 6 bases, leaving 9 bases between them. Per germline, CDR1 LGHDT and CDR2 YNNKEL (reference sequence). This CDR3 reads CASSHKGINIQYF. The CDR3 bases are TGTGCCAGCAGCCATAAGGGAATAAACATTCAGTACTTC.

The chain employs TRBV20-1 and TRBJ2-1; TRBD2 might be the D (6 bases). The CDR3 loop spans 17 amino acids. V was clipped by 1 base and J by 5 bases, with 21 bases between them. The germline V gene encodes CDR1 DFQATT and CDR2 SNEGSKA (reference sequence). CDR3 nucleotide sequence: TGCAGTGCTAGAGTTATCCTCCTTGGGGGGAACGACAATGAGCAGTTCTTC. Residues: CSARVILLGGNDNEQFF.

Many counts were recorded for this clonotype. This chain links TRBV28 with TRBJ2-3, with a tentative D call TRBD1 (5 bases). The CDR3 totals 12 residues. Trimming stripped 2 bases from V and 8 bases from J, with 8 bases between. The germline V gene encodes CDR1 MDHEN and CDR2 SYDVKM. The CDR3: CASSLPGFTQYF. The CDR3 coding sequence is TGTGCCAGCAGTTTACCAGGGTTTACGCAGTATTTT.

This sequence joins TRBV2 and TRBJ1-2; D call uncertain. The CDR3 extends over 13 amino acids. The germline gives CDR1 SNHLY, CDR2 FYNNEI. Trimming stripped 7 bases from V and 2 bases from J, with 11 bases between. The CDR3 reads CASTADGNYGYTF. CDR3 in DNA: TGTGCCAGCACCGCGGACGGGAACTATGGCTACACCTTC. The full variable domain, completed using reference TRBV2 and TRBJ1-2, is EPEVTQTPSHQVTQMGQEVILRCVPISNHLYFYWYRQILGQKVEFLVSFYNNEISEKSEIFDDQFSVERPDGSNFTLKIRSTKLEDSAMYFCASTADGNYGYTFGSGTRLTVV.

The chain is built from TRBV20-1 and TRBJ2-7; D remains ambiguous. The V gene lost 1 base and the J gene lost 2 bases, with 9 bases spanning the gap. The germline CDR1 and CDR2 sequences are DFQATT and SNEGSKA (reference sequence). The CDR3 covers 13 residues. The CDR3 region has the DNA TGCAGTGCTAGAGGGGTCCACACCTACGAGCAGTACTTC. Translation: CSARGVHTYEQYF.

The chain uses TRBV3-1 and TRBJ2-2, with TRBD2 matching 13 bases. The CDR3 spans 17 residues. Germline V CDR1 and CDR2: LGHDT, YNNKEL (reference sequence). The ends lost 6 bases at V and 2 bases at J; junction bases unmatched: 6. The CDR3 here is CASRRGTSGKNTGELFF. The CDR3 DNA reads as TGTGCCAGCAGGCGGGGGACTAGCGGGAAAAACACCGGGGAGCTGTTTTTT.

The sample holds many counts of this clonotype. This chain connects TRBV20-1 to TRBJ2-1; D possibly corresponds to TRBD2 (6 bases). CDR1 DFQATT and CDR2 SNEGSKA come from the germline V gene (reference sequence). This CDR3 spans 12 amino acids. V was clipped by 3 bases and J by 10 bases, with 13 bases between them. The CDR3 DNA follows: TGCAGTGCTAGGGTAGCGGCCTTGGAGCAGTTCTTC. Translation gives CSARVAALEQFF.

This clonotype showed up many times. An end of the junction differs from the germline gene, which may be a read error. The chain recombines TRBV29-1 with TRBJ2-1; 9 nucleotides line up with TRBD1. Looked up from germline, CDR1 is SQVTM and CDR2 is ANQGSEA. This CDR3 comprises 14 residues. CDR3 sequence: CSVEDRGFNNEQFF. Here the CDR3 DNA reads TGCAGCGTGGAAGACAGGGGGTTTAACAATGAGCAGTTCTTC.

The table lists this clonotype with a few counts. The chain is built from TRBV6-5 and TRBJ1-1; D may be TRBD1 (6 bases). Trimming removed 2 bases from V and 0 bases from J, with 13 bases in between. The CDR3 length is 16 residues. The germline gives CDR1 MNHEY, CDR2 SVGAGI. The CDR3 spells CASSYTKGHLNTEAFF. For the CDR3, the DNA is TGTGCCAGCAGTTACACAAAGGGACACTTGAACACTGAAGCTTTCTTT.